The 20 T cell receptor beta chains below all came from one sample that was sequenced in a study of blood T cells in healthy people across ages. For the second PCR, which ran for roughly 6 to 12 cycles, a sample-barcoded 5' primer and a J-beta primer mix were used. One entry per CDR3 protein, called by TCRdb with MiXCR from the 5' RACE reads. The repertoire holds around 1.5 million distinct CDR3 sequences, with roughly 60% as singletons. Sequences were obtained from blood. These receptors all stem from a man aged 18 to 30 in good health.

This chain connects TRBV25-1 to TRBJ2-5; 9 bases line up with TRBD1. The length of the CDR3 is 18 residues. V lost 5 bases, J lost 3 bases, and 16 bases stayed unmatched. The germline V gene has CDR1 MGHDK and CDR2 SYGVNS. CDR3: CASSFPTYLRDREETQYF. The CDR3 coding sequence is TGTGCCAGCAGTTTCCCTACTTATCTCCGGGACAGGGAAGAGACCCAGTACTTC. The full variable domain, in which reference TRBV25-1 and TRBJ2-5 provide the parts outside the CDR3, is EADIYQTPRYLVIGTGKKITLECSQTMGHDKMYWYQQDPGMELHLIHYSYGVNSTEKGDLSSESTVSRIRTEHFPLTLESARPSHTSQYLCASSFPTYLRDREETQYFGPGTRLLVL.

V gene TRBV10-2 combines with J gene TRBJ2-4; unclear D gene. This CDR3 has 13 amino acids. Trimming removed 4 bases from V and 6 bases from J, with 10 bases in between. Looked up from germline, CDR1 is WSHSY and CDR2 is SAAADI. DNA of the CDR3: TGCGCCAGCAGTGTTGCAGGAGTAAACATTCAGTACTTC. As protein: CASSVAGVNIQYF.

The chain has TRBV20-1 and TRBJ2-7, with D hard to call. This CDR3 region has 14 residues. The V end was cut by 6 bases, the J end by 0 bases, with 15 bases between. Germline V CDR1 and CDR2: DFQATT, SNEGSKA (reference sequence). The CDR3 protein is CSARNTVTSYEQYF. Written as DNA, the CDR3 is TGCAGTGCCAGAAATACAGTTACCTCCTACGAGCAGTACTTC.

The J gene is TRBJ2-1, the V gene TRBV28, with 11 positions matching TRBD2. CDR3 length: 14 amino acids. Germline-derived CDR1 and CDR2 are MDHEN and SYDVKM. The V segment lost 3 bases and the J segment 7 bases; nucleotides outside the gene matches: 2. The CDR3 here is CASSFRLAGNEQFF. DNA of the CDR3: TGTGCCAGCAGTTTCAGACTAGCGGGGAATGAGCAGTTCTTC.

As concerns this clonotype: At one end the junction does not follow the germline gene, possibly because of a read error. The chain employs TRBV12-3 or TRBV12-4 and TRBJ1-3; no clear D. The CDR3 extends over 13 amino acids. CDR3: CASSLGIGSAIYF. CDR3 sequence (DNA): TGTGCCAGCAGCTTAGGGATCGGGTCGGCCATATATTTT.

The chain uses TRBV7-9 and TRBJ1-6; possible D gene TRBD1, 5 bases. The CDR3 extends over 17 amino acids. Germline V CDR1 and CDR2: SEHNR, FQNEAQ (reference sequence). Trimming removed 5 bases from V and 12 bases from J, with 26 bases in between. CDR3: CASSTESGRLQKEPLHF. CDR3 DNA sequence: TGTGCCAGCAGCACTGAATCGGGACGACTCCAAAAGGAACCCCTCCACTTT. Full variable domain (missing parts from reference TRBV7-9 and TRBJ1-6): DTGVSQNPRHKITKRGQNVTFRCDPISEHNRLYWYRQTLGQGPEFLTYFQNEAQLEKSRLLSDRFSAERPKGSFSTLEIQRTEQGDSAMYLCASSTESGRLQKEPLHFGNGTRLTVT.

The V call is TRBV7-8, the J call TRBJ1-1; the D is unclear. The CDR3 runs to 15 residues. Trimming removed 4 bases at V and 2 bases at J, with 14 bases between. Germline lookup yields CDR1 SGHVS and CDR2 FQNEAQ. Here the CDR3 reads CASSSEPEPNTEAFF. CDR3 DNA: TGTGCCAGCAGCTCTGAGCCGGAACCCAACACTGAAGCTTTCTTT.

The gene calls are TRBV18 and TRBJ2-5; D gene unclear. Gene TRBJ2-7 matches the end of the DNA better, so the J call may be wrong. Germline CDR1 KGHSH, CDR2 LQKENI. The CDR3 runs 14 residues. The CDR3 bases are TGTGCCAGCTCACCACCCAGCTCAATCTACGAGCAGTACTTC. Protein product: CASSPPSSIYEQYF.

This clonotype was seen a few times. The genes are TRBV12-3 or TRBV12-4 and TRBJ2-5; D is tentatively TRBD1 or TRBD2 (5 bases each). CDR3 length equals 13 residues. Trimming shortened V by 7 bases and J by 5 bases, and 14 bases separated the two germline ends. This chain's CDR3 is CASKIQGAETQYF. CDR3 DNA sequence: TGTGCCAGCAAAATTCAGGGAGCCGAGACCCAGTACTTC.

The J gene is TRBJ2-7, the V gene TRBV4-1, with TRBD2 as a possible D gene (5 bases). The CDR3 sequence is 17 residues long. V shed 3 bases and J shed 2 bases, with 20 bases lying between them. Germline lookup yields CDR1 MGHRA and CDR2 YSYEKL. CDR3 loop: CASSQSSLGLETYEQYF. In DNA form, the CDR3 reads TGCGCCAGCAGCCAGAGCTCCCTCGGACTGGAAACCTACGAGCAGTACTTC.

This clonotype appeared many times. Sequence at one end of the junction differs from germline and may be a read error. The genes are TRBV5-1 and TRBJ2-1; no clear D. The CDR3 is 15 amino acids. CDR1 and CDR2 from the germline V gene are SGHRS and YFSETQ. The chain's CDR3 is CASSLGLSSYNEQFF. The CDR3 nucleotides are TGTGCCAGCAGTTTAGGGCTGAGCTCCTACAATGAGCAGTTCTTC.

This clonotype has at least ten counts. Relative to the germline gene, one junction end is altered; a read error may explain this. The CDR3 region has the DNA TGTGCCAGCAGCCAAGCTGGGTACAATGAGCAGTTCTTC. It yields the protein CASSQAGYNEQFF. The rearrangement joins TRBV4-1 to TRBJ2-1; D remains ambiguous. This CDR3 has 13 amino acids. Germline-derived CDR1 and CDR2 are MGHRA and YSYEKL.

This clonotype has a handful of counts. The CDR3 protein is CASSLDPSGGNEQFF. The CDR3 nucleotides read TGTGCCAGCAGCCTTGACCCCTCCGGGGGCAATGAGCAGTTCTTC. This chain connects TRBV11-3 to TRBJ2-1, with a tentative D call TRBD2 (6 bases). V lost 5 bases, J lost 6 bases, and 17 bases lay in between. Per germline, CDR1 SGHNT and CDR2 YENEEA. The CDR3 covers 15 residues.

V and J are TRBV3-1 and TRBJ2-3; TRBD2 is a possible D gene (5 bases). The CDR3 covers 15 residues. Trimming left V 0 bases short and J 1 base short, with 8 bases between. The V gene's germline CDR1 is LGHDT and CDR2 YNNKEL (reference sequence). CDR3 loop: CASSQDLARTDTQYF. The CDR3, as DNA: TGTGCCAGCAGCCAAGATCTAGCCCGCACAGATACGCAGTATTTT.

This chain uses TRBV29-1 with TRBJ2-6; D ambiguous. The CDR3 is 15 amino acids. Germline values: CDR1 SQVTM, CDR2 ANQGSEA. V lost 3 bases, J lost 4 bases, and 13 bases lay in between. For the CDR3, the DNA is TGCAGCGTTGAGGACCTTAGGGAAGGGGCCAACGTCCTGACTTTC. As protein: CSVEDLREGANVLTF. Drawing the rest from reference TRBV29-1 and TRBJ2-6, the complete variable domain is SAVISQKPSRDICQRGTSLTIQCQVDSQVTMMFWYRQQPGQSLTLIATANQGSEATYESGFVIDKFPISRPNLTFSTLTVSNMSPEDSSIYLCSVEDLREGANVLTFGAGSRLTVL.

The chain joins TRBV6-5 to TRBJ2-7; no reliable D call. The CDR3 extends over 13 amino acids. Looked up from germline, CDR1 is MNHEY and CDR2 is SVGAGI. V lost 5 bases, J lost 5 bases, and 13 bases lay in between. The CDR3 DNA sequence: TGTGCCAGCAGTCAGGCCGGAGTAAACGAGCAGTACTTC. As protein: CASSQAGVNEQYF.

The CDR3 nucleotides read TGTGCCAGCAGCTTAGCCTCTCTAGCGATACAAGAGACCCAGTACTTC. Translating gives CASSLASLAIQETQYF. The chain employs TRBV7-2 and TRBJ2-5, with D possibly TRBD2 on 6 matching bases. V was clipped by 0 bases and J by 2 bases, with 13 bases between them. CDR3 length: 16 amino acids. Germline V gene lookup returns CDR1 SGHTA and CDR2 FQGNSA. Full variable domain (rest looked up from reference TRBV7-2 and TRBJ2-5): GAGVSQSPSNKVTEKGKDVELRCDPISGHTALYWYRQSLGQGLEFLIYFQGNSAPDKSGLPSDRFSAERTGGSVSTLTIQRTQQEDSAVYLCASSLASLAIQETQYFGPGTRLLVL.

The chain has TRBV4-2 and TRBJ2-1; no clear D. The CDR3 loop spans 16 amino acids. Germline V gene sequence: CDR1 LGHNA, CDR2 YNFKEQ. V shed 0 bases and J shed 1 base, with 10 bases lying between them. Written as DNA, the CDR3 is TGTGCCAGCAGCCAAGAGGGCAGTTATTCCTACAATGAGCAGTTCTTC. Its protein is CASSQEGSYSYNEQFF.

There are a few counts of this clonotype. The chain couples TRBV12-3 or TRBV12-4 to TRBJ1-4; 9 bases align to TRBD1. This CDR3 is built from 15 residues. V was clipped by 8 bases and J by 5 bases; unmatched bases: 9. The CDR3 DNA is TGTGCCAGCGGTCTGACCGGGACAGGGAATGAAAAACTGTTTTTT. Residues: CASGLTGTGNEKLFF.

This clonotype was recorded a few times. The chain has TRBV11-2 and TRBJ2-3; 10 positions match TRBD2. Germline CDR1 reads SGHAT; CDR2 reads FQNNGV. CDR3 length: 15 amino acids. Trimming at V came to 3 bases and at J to 6 bases, leaving 6 bases not matched to a gene. In nucleotides, the CDR3 is TGTGCCAGCAGCTTTACTAGCGGGACCATGGATACGCAGTATTTT. It codes for CASSFTSGTMDTQYF.